This T cell receptor beta chain was captured in a study of cytomegalovirus exposure and HLA in healthy donors. Overall study findings and caveats: Confirmation in vitro established that a few CMV-associated chains were specific for CMV antigens.

The method was immunoSEQ multiplex PCR; TCRdb's version includes in-frame clones alone and lacks a portion of them. Found here are over 200,000 clones, around 86% of them singletons; the top ten hold 2%. V was cut by 1 base and J by 7 bases, with 20 bases left in between. The V gene's germline CDR1 is LNHNV and CDR2 YYDKDF (reference sequence). The CDR3 is 17 residues long. As to this clone: The antigen is unknown.

This TCR was recovered from a woman aged 18-29 years in good health and CMV-seropositive. The genes are TRBV15 and TRBJ2-1, with a tentative D call TRBD1 (5 bases). The source material was PBMCs. As DNA, the CDR3 is TGTGCCACCAGCAGAGGCGGTAGGGGCAGTGCGCGGAATGAGCAGTTCTTC. Its translation is CATSRGGRGSARNEQFF.